This T cell receptor beta chain was identified in a study of blood T cell repertoires in COVID-19. The repertoire was sequenced with immunoSEQ multiplex PCR; TCRdb's copy has only in-frame clones and lacks some. Among around 100,000 clones, 80% were seen once, and the ten largest hold around an eighth. The sample holds one count of this clone. Germline-derived CDR1 and CDR2 are MNHEY and SVGAGI. The V end was cut by 4 bases, the J end by 8 bases, with 21 bases between. The CDR3 contains 16 residues. The sequence derives from a woman aged 70 to 79 with acute or convalescent COVID-19. The sequenced sample consisted of peripheral blood. The J gene is TRBJ2-1, the V gene TRBV6-5, with TRBD1 as a possible D gene (5 bases). CDR3 sequence: CASSSPPGQGSYEQFF. CDR3 DNA sequence: TGTGCCAGCAGTTCCCCCCCCGGGCAGGGCTCCTATGAGCAGTTCTTC.